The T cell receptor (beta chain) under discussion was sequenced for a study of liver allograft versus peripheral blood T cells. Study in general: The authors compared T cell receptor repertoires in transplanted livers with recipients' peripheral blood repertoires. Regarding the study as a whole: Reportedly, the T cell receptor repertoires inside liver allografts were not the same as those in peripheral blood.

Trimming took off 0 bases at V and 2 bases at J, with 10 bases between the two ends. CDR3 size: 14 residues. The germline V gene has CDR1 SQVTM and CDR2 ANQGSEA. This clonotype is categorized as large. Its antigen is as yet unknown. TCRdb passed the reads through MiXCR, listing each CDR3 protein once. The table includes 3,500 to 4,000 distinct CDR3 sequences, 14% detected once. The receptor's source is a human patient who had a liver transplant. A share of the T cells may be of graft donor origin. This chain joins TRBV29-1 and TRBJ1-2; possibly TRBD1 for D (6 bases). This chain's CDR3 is CSVEDSGQNYGYTF. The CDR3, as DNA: TGCAGCGTTGAAGATAGTGGACAGAACTATGGCTACACCTTC.